What follows are 13 T cell receptor beta chains derived from one specimen sequenced in a study of T cells in Graves' hyperthyroidism and ophthalmopathy. Using RNA transcripts as the source, TCR beta CDR3 regions were amplified. First-round RT-PCR of the TCR CDR3 relied on the HTBI primer set. From the multiplex PCR reads, TCRdb called clonotypes with MiXCR, one entry per CDR3 protein. The sample includes around 300,000 distinct CDR3 sequences, roughly 15% of them seen just once. Sequencing was carried out using blood. The receptor source for this set is a woman aged 40 to 55 with Graves' hyperthyroidism.

This clonotype showed up just a few times. V usage is TRBV12-3 or TRBV12-4 and J usage is TRBJ1-1, with a possible D match to TRBD1 (6 bases). Trimming removed 7 bases at V and 9 bases at J, with 12 bases between. The CDR3 covers 11 residues. The CDR3 spells CASNQGSQAFF. CDR3 DNA sequence: TGTGCCAGCAATCAGGGGTCCCAAGCTTTCTTT.

At least ten counts were recorded for this clonotype. The chain links TRBV30 to TRBJ1-5; D not resolved. CDR1 and CDR2 from the germline V gene are GTSNPN and SVGIG (reference sequence). The CDR3 consists of 13 residues. Trimming pared 4 bases from V and 0 bases from J, leaving 7 bases between. CDR3 in amino acids: CAWNAHSNQPQHF. The CDR3 DNA reads TGTGCCTGGAACGCGCATAGCAATCAGCCCCAGCATTTT.

This clonotype was found many times. V usage is TRBV7-3 and J usage is TRBJ2-7; 7 nucleotides align to TRBD2. Trimming at V came to 6 bases and at J to 2 bases, leaving 19 bases not matched to a gene. This CDR3 has 18 amino acids. Germline loops: CDR1 SGHTA, CDR2 FQGTGA. The CDR3 is CASRRPLWGGSNAYEQYF. In DNA form, the CDR3 reads TGTGCCAGCAGGAGACCTCTCTGGGGCGGGAGTAATGCCTACGAGCAGTACTTC.

The CDR3 region is CAISEMGRNYGYTF. The CDR3 DNA follows: TGTGCCATCAGTGAGATGGGTCGTAACTATGGCTACACCTTC. The V call is TRBV10-3, the J call TRBJ1-2; no clear D. V was trimmed by 2 bases and J by 1 base, leaving 8 bases between them. Germline V lookup: CDR1 ENHRY, CDR2 SYGVKD. The CDR3 extends over 14 amino acids.

This clonotype was counted at least ten times. This sequence joins TRBV18 and TRBJ1-4, with 9 bases matching TRBD1. This CDR3 has 13 residues. CDR1 is KGHSH and CDR2 is LQKENI in the germline V gene. V lost 6 bases, J lost 5 bases, and 1 base stayed unmatched. The CDR3 sequence is CASSDRGNEKLFF. Written as DNA, the CDR3 is TGTGCCAGCTCGGACAGGGGAAATGAAAAACTGTTTTTT. The full variable domain, its missing parts supplied by reference TRBV18 and TRBJ1-4, is NAGVMQNPRHLVRRRGQEARLRCSPMKGHSHVYWYRQLPEEGLKFMVYLQKENIIDESGMPKERFSAEFPKEGPSILRIQQVVRGDSAAYFCASSDRGNEKLFFGSGTQLSVL.

This chain links TRBV7-9 with TRBJ2-4; tentative D call: TRBD1 (5 bases). Germline CDR1 is SEHNR and CDR2 is FQNEAQ (reference sequence). This CDR3 comprises 16 residues. V shed 5 bases and J shed 1 base, with 15 bases lying between them. The CDR3 loop is CASSPQGLSAKNIQYF. The CDR3, as DNA: TGTGCCAGCAGCCCCCAGGGTCTTTCGGCCAAAAACATTCAGTACTTC.

In its sample, this clonotype was seen many times. V is TRBV6-5 and J is TRBJ1-4; D might be TRBD1 (5 bases). The germline V gene has CDR1 MNHEY and CDR2 SVGAGI. The V end lost 2 bases, the J end lost 11 bases, and 18 bases lay between the germline ends. CDR3 length: 15 amino acids. The CDR3 loop reads CASSYGTALEGKLFF. CDR3 bases: TGTGCCAGCAGTTACGGGACGGCTCTTGAGGGTAAACTGTTTTTT.

This clonotype was counted ten times or more. The V call is TRBV19, the J call TRBJ1-2, with 7 nucleotides matching TRBD1. The junction had 6 bases not matched to a gene; V was cut back by 6 bases and J by 2 bases. Germline assignment: CDR1 LNHDA and CDR2 SQIVND (reference sequence). The CDR3 totals 14 residues. The CDR3 DNA follows: TGTGCCAGTAGGGTTACGACAGGGAACTATGGCTACACCTTC. Its protein is CASRVTTGNYGYTF. Full variable domain (remainder filled in from reference TRBV19 and TRBJ1-2): DGGITQSPKYLFRKEGQNVTLSCEQNLNHDAMYWYRQDPGQGLRLIYYSQIVNDFQKGDIAEGYSVSREKKESFPLTVTSAQKNPTAFYLCASRVTTGNYGYTFGSGTRLTVV.

This clonotype was found many times. V gene TRBV24-1 combines with J gene TRBJ1-2; D is perhaps TRBD1 (6 bases). Trimming left V 9 bases short and J 2 bases short, with 18 bases between. Germline CDR1 is KGHDR and CDR2 is SFDVKD. This CDR3 spans 15 amino acids. The CDR3 DNA reads as TGTGCCACCGACTCCGGGGGCACAGGGAACTATGGCTACACCTTC. Translated, it gives CATDSGGTGNYGYTF.

This clonotype was observed many times. The V gene is TRBV6-1, the J gene TRBJ2-7, with D possibly TRBD2 on 6 matching bases. The germline V gene encodes CDR1 MNHNS and CDR2 SASEGT. V gave up 6 bases and J gave up 2 bases, with 11 bases separating them. This CDR3 is built from 13 residues. The DNA of the CDR3 is TGTGCCAGCAGCGGACGGGGGACCTACGAGCAGTACTTC. Translating it yields CASSGRGTYEQYF.

Ten or more counts support this clonotype. The V gene is TRBV2, the J gene TRBJ2-3; D is perhaps TRBD1 or TRBD2 (5 bases each). Germline V gives CDR1 SNHLY, CDR2 FYNNEI. This CDR3 spans 13 amino acids. Deletions cut 6 bases from V and 1 base from J, with 8 bases between. CDR3 sequence: CASSWDGTDTQYF. As DNA, the CDR3 is TGTGCCAGCAGCTGGGACGGCACAGATACGCAGTATTTT.

This clonotype was detected many times. This chain joins TRBV7-9 and TRBJ2-7, with D hard to call. CDR3 length equals 14 residues. Germline V gene data show CDR1 as SEHNR and CDR2 as FQNEAQ (reference sequence). Trimming left V 5 bases short and J 0 bases short, with 11 bases between. CDR3 protein: CASSPDTSSYEQYF. In DNA form, the CDR3 reads TGTGCCAGCAGCCCCGACACGTCCTCCTACGAGCAGTACTTC. The variable domain in full, completed from reference TRBV7-9 and TRBJ2-7, reads DTGVSQNPRHKITKRGQNVTFRCDPISEHNRLYWYRQTLGQGPEFLTYFQNEAQLEKSRLLSDRFSAERPKGSFSTLEIQRTEQGDSAMYLCASSPDTSSYEQYFGPGTRLTVT.

Concerning this clonotype: Possible read error: a much larger clone is one base away. This chain joins TRBV29-1 and TRBJ2-1; 13 bases map to TRBD2. Germline CDR1 SQVTM, CDR2 ANQGSEA. The ends lost 0 bases at V and 2 bases at J; junction bases unmatched: 1. The CDR3 is made up of 16 amino acids. The CDR3 region has the DNA TGCAGCGTTGAAGAGGGGACTAGCGGGACCTACAATGAGCAGTTCTTC. Residues: CSVEEGTSGTYNEQFF.